This T cell receptor beta chain is drawn from a study of control samples from healthy donors and cancer patients. Using immunoSEQ multiplex PCR, the repertoire was profiled, and TCRdb retains in-frame clones only, with some absent. The repertoire includes about 120,000 clones, 88% of them detected once, and approximately 2.3% sits in the top ten. The V gene lost 6 bases and the J gene lost 6 bases, with 15 bases spanning the gap. CDR3 length equals 13 residues. This clone appeared once. V usage is TRBV12-3 or TRBV12-4 and J usage is TRBJ2-7; D is ambiguous. The sample taken for sequencing was blood. The sequence came from a woman in her seventies in good health. CDR3 protein: CASSLQRTVEQYF. In nucleotides, the CDR3 is TGTGCCAGCAGCCTACAAAGAACGGTCGAGCAGTACTTC.